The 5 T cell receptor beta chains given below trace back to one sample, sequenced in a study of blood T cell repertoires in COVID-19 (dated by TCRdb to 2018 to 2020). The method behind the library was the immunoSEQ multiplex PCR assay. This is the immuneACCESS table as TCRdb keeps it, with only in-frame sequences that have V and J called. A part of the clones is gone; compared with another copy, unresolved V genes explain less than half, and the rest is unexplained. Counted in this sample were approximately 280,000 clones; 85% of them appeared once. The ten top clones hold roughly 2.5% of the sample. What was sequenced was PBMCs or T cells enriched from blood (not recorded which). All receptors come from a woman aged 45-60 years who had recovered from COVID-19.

The CDR3 nucleotides are TGTGCCAGCAGCTTACAACTCGACACTGAAGCTTTCTTT. It translates to CASSLQLDTEAFF. The chain combines TRBV7-7 with TRBJ1-1, with D unresolved. The CDR3 has 13 residues. Germline CDR1 and CDR2: SSHAT and FNYEAQ (reference sequence). V shed 2 bases and J shed 3 bases, with 7 bases lying between them.

DNA for the CDR3: TGTGCCAGCAGTTTAGAGGGGGCCTTTGCCAATGCAGCTTTCTTT. Translated: CASSLEGAFANAAFF. The V call is TRBV28, the J call TRBJ1-1; 7 bases agree with TRBD1. With 2 bases clipped from V and 10 bases from J, the junction kept 13 bases outside the gene matches. Germline CDR1 reads MDHEN; CDR2 reads SYDVKM. There are 15 residues in the CDR3.

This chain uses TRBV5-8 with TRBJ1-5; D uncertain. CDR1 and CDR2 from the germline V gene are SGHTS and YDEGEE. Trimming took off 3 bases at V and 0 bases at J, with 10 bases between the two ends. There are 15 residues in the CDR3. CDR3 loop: CASSSATHSNQPQHF. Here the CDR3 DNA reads TGTGCCAGCAGCTCCGCGACACATAGCAATCAGCCCCAGCATTTT.

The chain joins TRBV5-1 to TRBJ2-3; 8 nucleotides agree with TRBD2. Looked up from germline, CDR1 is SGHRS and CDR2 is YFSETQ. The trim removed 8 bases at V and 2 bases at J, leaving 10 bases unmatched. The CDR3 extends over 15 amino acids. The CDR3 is CASREGRGDTDTQYF. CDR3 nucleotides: TGCGCCAGTCGGGAGGGTCGTGGGGACACAGATACGCAGTATTTT.

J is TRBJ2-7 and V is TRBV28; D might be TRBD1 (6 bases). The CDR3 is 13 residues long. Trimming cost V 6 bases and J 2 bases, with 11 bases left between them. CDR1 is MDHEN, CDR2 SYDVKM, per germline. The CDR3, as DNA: TGTGCCAGCAGCGGGACACTACCCTACGAGCAGTACTTC. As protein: CASSGTLPYEQYF. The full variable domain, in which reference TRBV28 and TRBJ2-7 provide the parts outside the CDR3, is DVKVTQSSRYLVKRTGEKVFLECVQDMDHENMFWYRQDPGLGLRLIYFSYDVKMKEKGDIPEGYSVSREKKERFSLILESASTNQTSMYLCASSGTLPYEQYFGPGTRLTVT.